These 3 T cell receptor beta chains were sequenced from one sample in a study of PD-L1 blockade in urothelial cancer. Described time point: pretreatment peripheral blood. Assay used: immunoSEQ multiplex PCR; TCRdb lists only in-frame clones, some missing. The sample holds around 130,000 clones, approximately 88% seen once. The sample was PBMCs, taken around atezolizumab (anti-PD-L1) treatment. Receptors were obtained from a middle-aged man with urothelial cancer.

V is TRBV4-1 and J is TRBJ1-3; the match to TRBD1 covers 9 bases. J lost 0 bases, V lost 1 base, and 10 bases had no gene match. This CDR3 contains 19 residues. CDR1 and CDR2 (germline): MGHRA, YSYEKL. CDR3 sequence (DNA): TGCGCCAGCAGCCAAGCCGGGACAGGGCTAAACCCCTCTGGAAACACCATATATTTT. Its translation: CASSQAGTGLNPSGNTIYF.

This chain uses TRBV6-5 with TRBJ1-1, with D tentatively TRBD1 (6 bases). The CDR3 consists of 15 residues. The germline gives CDR1 MNHEY, CDR2 SVGAGI. V lost 2 bases to trimming and J lost 0 bases, with 10 bases between them. In nucleotides, the CDR3 is TGTGCCAGCAGTTACGAGGGGGGGGTGAACACTGAAGCTTTCTTT. Protein: CASSYEGGVNTEAFF.

The chain recombines TRBV7-9 with TRBJ1-1, with D tentatively TRBD1 (5 bases). Trimming took off 2 bases at V and 8 bases at J, with 12 bases between the two ends. Germline CDR1 reads SEHNR; CDR2 reads FQNEAQ (reference sequence). The CDR3 is made up of 13 amino acids. DNA of the CDR3: TGTGCCAGCAGCTTAACGCAGGGAAGGGAAGCTTTCTTT. Translation gives CASSLTQGREAFF. Filled out from reference TRBV7-9 and TRBJ1-1, the complete variable domain reads DTGVSQNPRHKITKRGQNVTFRCDPISEHNRLYWYRQTLGQGPEFLTYFQNEAQLEKSRLLSDRFSAERPKGSFSTLEIQRTEQGDSAMYLCASSLTQGREAFFGQGTRLTVV.